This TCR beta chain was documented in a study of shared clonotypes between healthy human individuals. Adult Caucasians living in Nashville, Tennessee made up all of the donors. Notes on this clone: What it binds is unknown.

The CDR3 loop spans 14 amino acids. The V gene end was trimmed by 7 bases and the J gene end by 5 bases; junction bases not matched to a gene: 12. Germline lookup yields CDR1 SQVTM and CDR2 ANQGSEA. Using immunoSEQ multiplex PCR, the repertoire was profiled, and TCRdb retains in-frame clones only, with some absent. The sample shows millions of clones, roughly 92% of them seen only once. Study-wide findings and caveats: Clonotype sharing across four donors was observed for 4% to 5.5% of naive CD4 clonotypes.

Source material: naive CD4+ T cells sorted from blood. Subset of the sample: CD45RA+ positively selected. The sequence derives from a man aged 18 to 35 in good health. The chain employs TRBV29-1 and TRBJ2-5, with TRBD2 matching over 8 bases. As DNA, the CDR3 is TGCAGCGCGAATAGCGGGGTTGGGGGGGAGACCCAGTACTTC. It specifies CSANSGVGGETQYF. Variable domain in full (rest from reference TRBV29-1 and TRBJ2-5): SAVISQKPSRDICQRGTSLTIQCQVDSQVTMMFWYRQQPGQSLTLIATANQGSEATYESGFVIDKFPISRPNLTFSTLTVSNMSPEDSSIYLCSANSGVGGETQYFGPGTRLLVL.